The T cell receptor (beta chain) described here comes from a study of human T cells and chemical hapten exposure. This sample's time point: pre-sensitization, week 0. Sample treatment: therapeutic diphenylcyclopropenone sensitization with weekly scalp DPC. TCRdb reanalysed the RACE reads using MiXCR and keeps one entry per CDR3 protein. The data show about 62,000 distinct CDR3 sequences, 5.5% to 7.5% seen once. Ten or more counts support this clonotype. The input for sequencing was whole blood, taken in connection with sensitization to the hapten diphenylcyclopropenone (DPC). The receptor was isolated from a woman in her twenties or thirties with alopecia areata. Some clones in this sample may be carry-over from other donors' samples.

The CDR3 region is CASSLAGKETQYF. CDR3 nucleotide sequence: TGCGCCAGCAGCTTGGCCGGAAAAGAGACCCAGTACTTC. The chain couples TRBV5-1 to TRBJ2-5; D is unresolved. The CDR3 loop spans 13 amino acids. From germline, CDR1 is SGHRS and CDR2 YFSETQ. Deletions cut 0 bases from V and 3 bases from J, with 6 bases between.